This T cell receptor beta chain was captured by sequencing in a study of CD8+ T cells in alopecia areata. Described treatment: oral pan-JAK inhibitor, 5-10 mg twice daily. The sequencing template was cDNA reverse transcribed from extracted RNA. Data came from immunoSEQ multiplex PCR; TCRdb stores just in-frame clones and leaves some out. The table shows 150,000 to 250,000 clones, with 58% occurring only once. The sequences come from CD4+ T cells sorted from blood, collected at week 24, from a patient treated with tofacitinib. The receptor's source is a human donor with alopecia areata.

The CDR3 sequence is CASSQISGSQPQHF. The CDR3 nucleotides read TGTGCCAGCAGCCAGATCTCTGGGAGTCAGCCCCAGCATTTT. The chain uses TRBV7-9 and TRBJ1-5; D not resolved. This CDR3 contains 14 residues. V gave up 5 bases and J gave up 6 bases, with 14 bases separating them. Per the germline V gene, CDR1 is SEHNR and CDR2 is FQNEAQ (reference sequence).